This record covers a single T cell receptor (beta chain). The CDR3 is made up of 15 amino acids. Germline V gene sequence: CDR1 SGHTA, CDR2 FQGNSA. Trimming cost V 5 bases and J 4 bases; bases outside gene matches: 9. The authors' processing: Nucleated cell counts were estimated from reference gene primer amplification. Clones were sequenced by immunoSEQ multiplex PCR, and TCRdb holds only the in-frame ones, with some missing. D and trimming were read from the DNA, whereas the V and J calls and clone size are those reported in that table. The data show roughly 160,000 clones, approximately 81% seen once. The data were obtained in a study of blood T cell repertoires in COVID-19. Study overall: Samples came from the United States, Italy and Spain, spanning acute and convalescent COVID-19. PBMCs, B-cell-depleted T cells, or T cells were the source of the cDNA or gDNA that made up the material.

This chain connects TRBV7-2 to TRBJ2-7; the match to TRBD1 covers 9 bases. The sequenced sample consisted of peripheral blood. This sequence originates from a man in his forties or fifties with acute or convalescent COVID-19. This CDR3 is CASSRQGTGTYEQYF. The CDR3 region has the DNA TGTGCCAGCAGCCGGCAAGGGACAGGGACTTACGAGCAGTACTTC.